The rows below give T cell receptor beta chains drawn from one sample of a study of regulatory T cells in long-lasting Graves disease. TCRdb re-analysed the multiplex PCR reads in MiXCR, keeping a single row per CDR3 protein. Counted here are 600,000 to 850,000 distinct CDR3 sequences, 30% occurring once; the ten biggest clones make up about two fifths. This sample comprised peripheral blood mononuclear cells (PBMCs), obtained when the disease was refractory, from a patient treated with antithyroid drugs. The receptors come from a female donor with Graves disease. CDR3s include the opening cysteine and the closing phenylalanine or tryptophan. Each record gives: CDR3 protein, CDR3 DNA, clone size, V gene, D gene, J gene. The D gene is left open where the match is weak. A row's size may be missing; if present it is once, few, many or a size class.

cdr3_aa: CASSLAWSTEAFF
cdr3_nt: TGTGCCAGCAGTTTAGCGTGGAGCACTGAAGCTTTCTTT
clone_size: many
v_call: TRBV12-3/TRBV12-4
d_call: NA
j_call: TRBJ1-1

cdr3_aa: CALAQGRNTEAFF
cdr3_nt: TGTGCCCTGGCCCAGGGGAGGAACACTGAAGCTTTCTTT
clone_size: NA
v_call: TRBV7-9
d_call: NA
j_call: TRBJ1-1

cdr3_aa: CASSRGLAGAANTGELFF
cdr3_nt: TGTGCCAGCAGCCGAGGACTAGCGGGGGCCGCGAACACCGGGGAGCTGTTTTTT
clone_size: NA
v_call: TRBV3-1
d_call: TRBD2
j_call: TRBJ2-2

cdr3_aa: CSAREGLVGEQYF
cdr3_nt: TGCAGTGCTAGAGAGGGACTAGTAGGTGAGCAGTACTTC
clone_size: many
v_call: TRBV20-1
d_call: TRBD2
j_call: TRBJ2-7

cdr3_aa: CSASPGVYEQYF
cdr3_nt: TGCAGTGCATCGCCGGGAGTATACGAGCAGTACTTC
clone_size: few
v_call: TRBV20-1
d_call: NA
j_call: TRBJ2-7

cdr3_aa: CSVEDHRLGRNYGYTF
cdr3_nt: TGCAGCGTTGAAGACCACCGCTTGGGACGGAACTATGGCTACACCTTC
clone_size: few
v_call: TRBV29-1
d_call: NA
j_call: TRBJ1-2

cdr3_aa: CAISRTGETEAFF
cdr3_nt: TGTGCCATCAGTCGAACAGGGGAGACTGAAGCTTTCTTT
clone_size: NA
v_call: TRBV10-3
d_call: TRBD1
j_call: TRBJ1-1

cdr3_aa: CASSLGDRGGNTEAFF
cdr3_nt: TGCGCCAGCAGCTTGGGGGACAGGGGAGGGAACACTGAAGCTTTCTTT
clone_size: NA
v_call: TRBV5-1
d_call: TRBD1
j_call: TRBJ1-1

cdr3_aa: CASKSGRSNEKLFF
cdr3_nt: TGTGCCAGTAAATCGGGGAGGTCTAATGAAAAACTGTTTTTT
clone_size: NA
v_call: TRBV19
d_call: NA
j_call: TRBJ1-4

cdr3_aa: CASSFGSSPLHF
cdr3_nt: TGTGCCAGCAGTTTCGGGAGTTCACCCCTCCACTTT
clone_size: NA
v_call: TRBV12-3/TRBV12-4
d_call: NA
j_call: TRBJ1-6

cdr3_aa: CASSEYSTGAEAFF
cdr3_nt: TGTGCCAGCAGTGAATATAGCACGGGGGCTGAAGCTTTCTTT
clone_size: NA
v_call: TRBV25-1
d_call: NA
j_call: TRBJ1-1

cdr3_aa: CASRQFYGYTF
cdr3_nt: TGTGCCAGTAGACAGTTCTATGGCTACACCTTC
clone_size: once
v_call: TRBV19
d_call: NA
j_call: TRBJ1-2

cdr3_aa: CAWRPGVNEKLFF
cdr3_nt: TGTGCCTGGAGGCCAGGGGTTAATGAAAAACTGTTTTTT
clone_size: NA
v_call: TRBV30
d_call: NA
j_call: TRBJ1-4

cdr3_aa: CASSEGREVVNQPQHF
cdr3_nt: TGCGCCAGCAGTGAGGGTCGGGAAGTGGTCAATCAGCCCCAGCATTTT
clone_size: few
v_call: TRBV10-1
d_call: NA
j_call: TRBJ1-5

cdr3_aa: CASSQDSWIPGNGYTF
cdr3_nt: TGTGCCAGCAGCCAAGATTCGTGGATCCCCGGGAATGGCTACACCTTC
clone_size: many
v_call: TRBV3-1
d_call: NA
j_call: TRBJ1-2

cdr3_aa: CAIQSPGTGGNQPQHF
cdr3_nt: TGTGCCATCCAATCGCCCGGGACAGGAGGCAATCAGCCCCAGCATTTT
clone_size: NA
v_call: TRBV6-1
d_call: TRBD1
j_call: TRBJ1-5

cdr3_aa: CASSRSGQGQETQYF
cdr3_nt: TGTGCCAGCAGCCGATCAGGACAAGGCCAAGAGACCCAGTACTTC
clone_size: few
v_call: TRBV7-3
d_call: NA
j_call: TRBJ2-5

cdr3_aa: CASSLRGQGAGAFF
cdr3_nt: TGCGCCAGCAGCTTGCGGGGACAGGGGGCAGGGGCTTTCTTT
clone_size: few
v_call: TRBV5-1
d_call: TRBD1
j_call: TRBJ1-1

cdr3_aa: CASSLDVLSANYGYTF
cdr3_nt: TGCGCCAGCAGCTTGGATGTCCTCTCAGCTAACTATGGCTACACCTTC
clone_size: NA
v_call: TRBV5-1
d_call: NA
j_call: TRBJ1-2

cdr3_aa: CASSPLKGSEAFF
cdr3_nt: TGTGCCAGCTCACCACTGAAGGGCTCTGAAGCTTTCTTT
clone_size: few
v_call: TRBV18
d_call: NA
j_call: TRBJ1-1

cdr3_aa: CASSPIVLSTQEETQYF
cdr3_nt: TGTGCCAGCAGTCCGATCGTCTTGTCCACACAAGAAGAGACCCAGTACTTC
clone_size: many
v_call: TRBV27
d_call: NA
j_call: TRBJ2-5

cdr3_aa: CSAHGLAGGSGTQYF
cdr3_nt: TGCAGCGCCCACGGACTAGCGGGGGGATCGGGGACCCAGTACTTC
clone_size: NA
v_call: TRBV29-1
d_call: TRBD2
j_call: TRBJ2-5

cdr3_aa: CASSEFSGGIHGYTF
cdr3_nt: TGTGCCAGCAGTGAATTTTCGGGGGGCATCCATGGCTACACCTTC
clone_size: few
v_call: TRBV25-1
d_call: NA
j_call: TRBJ1-2

cdr3_aa: CASSRGQGIGEQYF
cdr3_nt: TGTGCCAGCAGCCGGGGACAGGGAATTGGGGAGCAGTACTTC
clone_size: few
v_call: TRBV6-1
d_call: TRBD1
j_call: TRBJ2-7

cdr3_aa: CSVVGSGGAFF
cdr3_nt: TGCAGCGTGGTGGGGTCTGGTGGAGCTTTCTTT
clone_size: NA
v_call: TRBV29-1
d_call: NA
j_call: TRBJ1-1

cdr3_aa: CSVEGTGSYNEQFF
cdr3_nt: TGCAGCGTTGAAGGGACAGGGTCCTACAATGAGCAGTTCTTC
clone_size: NA
v_call: TRBV29-1
d_call: TRBD1
j_call: TRBJ2-1

cdr3_aa: CASSVAQTGGTGTDTQYF
cdr3_nt: TGTGCCAGCAGCGTAGCCCAGACAGGGGGAACTGGCACAGATACGCAGTATTTT
clone_size: NA
v_call: TRBV9
d_call: TRBD1
j_call: TRBJ2-3

cdr3_aa: CSARVQGGGQETQYF
cdr3_nt: TGCAGTGCTAGAGTCCAGGGAGGAGGCCAAGAGACCCAGTACTTC
clone_size: NA
v_call: TRBV20-1
d_call: NA
j_call: TRBJ2-5

cdr3_aa: CASSYGQGPYEQYF
cdr3_nt: TGTGCCAGCAGTTACGGACAGGGCCCCTACGAGCAGTACTTC
clone_size: NA
v_call: TRBV6-2/TRBV6-3
d_call: TRBD1
j_call: TRBJ2-7